The TCR beta chain under discussion was sequenced for a study of T cell responses to AZD1222 COVID-19 vaccine. General study points: Repertoire sampling happened only post peak T cell response. At 160-218 and 743-854, vaccine-associated CD4 TCRs were dominant, and they spanned spike. Donor demographics were predominantly white British with a female majority; clonal diversity may be underestimated.

Only one count was recorded for this clone. Its cognate antigen is unknown. Some clones are missing from TCRdb's copy, which holds only in-frame ones; the method was immunoSEQ multiplex PCR. The table includes about 88,000 clones, about 88% detected once. The clonotype was recovered from an adult in good health. The sequencing used peripheral blood, collected on day 0 of AZD1222 vaccination.

The CDR3 DNA reads TGTGCCACCAGGGTAGATCCTCTTGACACCATATATTTT. Protein: CATRVDPLDTIYF. This rearrangement joins TRBV5-4 to TRBJ1-3; weak D call: TRBD1 (5 bases). The CDR3 is 13 residues long. V was pared by 9 bases and J by 8 bases, with 18 bases between. Germline CDR1 and CDR2: SGHNT and YYREEE (reference sequence).